These 8 T cell receptor beta chains share one sample of origin, sequenced in a study of shared clonotypes between healthy human individuals. Measured with immunoSEQ multiplex PCR; TCRdb has only the in-frame clones, and not every one. Of roughly 2.2 million clones detected, 90% to 95% appear once; the ten largest clones hold under 0.45%. Sequencing was done on a sample of naive CD4+ T cells from PBMCs. Subset specified: CD45RA+ positively selected. The receptors were gathered from a man aged 18 to 30 in good health. Some clones in this sample may be carry-over from other donors' samples.

The chain employs TRBV28 and TRBJ2-3; 10 positions match TRBD1. The germline V gene encodes CDR1 MDHEN and CDR2 SYDVKM. The CDR3 contains 19 residues. J gave up 0 bases and V 2 bases, and 11 bases lay outside the gene matches. The CDR3 DNA follows: TGTGCCAGCAGTTTAATCCCCGGGACAGGGGATGGGAGCACAGATACGCAGTATTTT. Translating gives CASSLIPGTGDGSTDTQYF. Supplemented by reference TRBV28 and TRBJ2-3, the full variable domain reads DVKVTQSSRYLVKRTGEKVFLECVQDMDHENMFWYRQDPGLGLRLIYFSYDVKMKEKGDIPEGYSVSREKKERFSLILESASTNQTSMYLCASSLIPGTGDGSTDTQYFGPGTRLTVL.

The rearrangement joins TRBV7-9 to TRBJ2-3; D not certain. CDR3 length: 15 residues. Per germline, CDR1 SEHNR and CDR2 FQNEAQ (reference sequence). The V gene lost 0 bases and the J gene lost 0 bases, with 7 bases spanning the gap. The chain's CDR3 is CASSLATRSTDTQYF. CDR3 DNA: TGTGCCAGCAGCTTAGCGACGCGTAGCACAGATACGCAGTATTTT. The full variable domain, rest sourced from reference TRBV7-9 and TRBJ2-3, is DTGVSQNPRHKITKRGQNVTFRCDPISEHNRLYWYRQTLGQGPEFLTYFQNEAQLEKSRLLSDRFSAERPKGSFSTLEIQRTEQGDSAMYLCASSLATRSTDTQYFGPGTRLTVL.

The rearrangement uses TRBV27 and TRBJ2-2; no reliable D call. CDR1 and CDR2 (germline): MNHEY, SMNVEV (reference sequence). Trimming took 7 bases from V and 0 from J, leaving 12 bases between them. This CDR3 region has 15 residues. Here the CDR3 reads CASMGFSSNTGELFF. The CDR3 DNA sequence: TGTGCCAGCATGGGATTCAGCTCGAACACCGGGGAGCTGTTTTTT.

The rearrangement joins TRBV28 to TRBJ2-7; D is possibly TRBD2 (5 bases). The ends were cut back, 8 bases at V and 5 bases at J, with 16 bases in the middle. The length of the CDR3 is 13 residues. CDR1 is MDHEN and CDR2 is SYDVKM in the germline V gene. CDR3 sequence reads: CASRDGRWNEQYF. The DNA for the CDR3 is TGTGCCAGCCGGGATGGCCGCTGGAACGAGCAGTACTTC.

The chain uses TRBV28 and TRBJ2-1; D may be TRBD2 (7 bases). Per the germline V gene, CDR1 is MDHEN and CDR2 is SYDVKM. The V end lost 5 bases, the J end lost 7 bases, and 15 bases lay between the germline ends. The CDR3 extends over 14 amino acids. The CDR3 bases are TGTGCCAGCAGTGGGGGGGGCCAGGAGAATGAGCAGTTCTTC. Its translation: CASSGGGQENEQFF.

This sequence joins TRBV7-9 and TRBJ1-5, with D uncertain. The CDR3 covers 16 residues. Germline loops: CDR1 SEHNR, CDR2 FQNEAQ (reference sequence). The V end lost 3 bases, the J end lost 1 base, and 13 bases lay between the germline ends. The CDR3 nucleotides read TGTGCCAGCAGCTTGGACGGGGAAACAAGCAATCAGCCCCAGCATTTT. Its translation is CASSLDGETSNQPQHF.

V usage is TRBV7-2 and J usage is TRBJ1-4; D might be TRBD1 (6 bases). The CDR3 has 16 residues. CDR1 SGHTA and CDR2 FQGNSA come from the germline V gene. The V gene lost 1 base and the J gene lost 7 bases, with 16 bases spanning the gap. CDR3 residues: CASSLVGRGLGEKLFF. The CDR3 nucleotides read TGTGCCAGCAGCTTAGTCGGACGGGGGCTTGGTGAAAAACTGTTTTTT.

The rearrangement links TRBV7-9 to TRBJ2-1; 8 bases fit TRBD1. The V segment lost 0 bases and the J segment 10 bases; nucleotides outside the gene matches: 2. CDR1 is SEHNR, CDR2 FQNEAQ, per germline (reference sequence). The CDR3 covers 13 residues. CDR3 residues: CASSLAAGGEQFF. For the CDR3, the DNA is TGTGCCAGCAGCTTAGCCGCAGGGGGCGAGCAGTTCTTC.